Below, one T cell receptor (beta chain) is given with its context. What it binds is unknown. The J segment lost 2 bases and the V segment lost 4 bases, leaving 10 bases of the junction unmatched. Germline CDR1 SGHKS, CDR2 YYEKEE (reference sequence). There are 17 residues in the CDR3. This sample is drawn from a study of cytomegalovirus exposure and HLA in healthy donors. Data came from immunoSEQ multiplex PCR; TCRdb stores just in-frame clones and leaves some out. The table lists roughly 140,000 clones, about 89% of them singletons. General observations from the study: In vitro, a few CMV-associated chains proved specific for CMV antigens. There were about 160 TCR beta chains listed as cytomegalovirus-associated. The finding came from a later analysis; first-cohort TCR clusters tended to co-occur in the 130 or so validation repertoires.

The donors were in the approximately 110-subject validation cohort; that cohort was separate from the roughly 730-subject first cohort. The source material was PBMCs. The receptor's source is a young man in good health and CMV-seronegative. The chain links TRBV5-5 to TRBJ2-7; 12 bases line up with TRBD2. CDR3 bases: TGTGCCAGCAGCAGTTCTGAGACTAGCGGGGGCCCCTACGAGCAGTACTTC. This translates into CASSSSETSGGPYEQYF.